This T cell receptor beta chain came from a study of blood T cell repertoires in COVID-19. Overall study: Acute and convalescent COVID-19 specimens originated in the United States, Italy and Spain. Sources were T cells, B-cell-depleted T cells, or PBMCs; the material itself was cDNA or gDNA.

The CDR3 covers 14 residues. After removal of 5 bases from V and 7 bases from J, the junction contained 5 bases not matched to a gene. Germline V gives CDR1 MNHNY, CDR2 SVGAGI (reference sequence). In the study's own analysis: Amplified reference gene primers provided the basis for estimating nucleated cell counts. The protocol was immunoSEQ multiplex PCR, while the TCRdb copy is restricted to in-frame clones and leaves out a portion. Clone size and V and J calls were adopted from that table, with D and trimming inferred from the DNA. The data contain more than 100,000 clones, 78% of them singletons.

Sequenced material: peripheral blood. This clonotype originated in a man between 65 and 80 years old with acute or convalescent COVID-19. The chain carries TRBV6-6 and TRBJ1-5; 10 nucleotides line up with TRBD1. The CDR3 region has the DNA TGTGCCAGCAGTATGACAGGGGGCGGGCAGCCCCAGCATTTT. Its translation: CASSMTGGGQPQHF.